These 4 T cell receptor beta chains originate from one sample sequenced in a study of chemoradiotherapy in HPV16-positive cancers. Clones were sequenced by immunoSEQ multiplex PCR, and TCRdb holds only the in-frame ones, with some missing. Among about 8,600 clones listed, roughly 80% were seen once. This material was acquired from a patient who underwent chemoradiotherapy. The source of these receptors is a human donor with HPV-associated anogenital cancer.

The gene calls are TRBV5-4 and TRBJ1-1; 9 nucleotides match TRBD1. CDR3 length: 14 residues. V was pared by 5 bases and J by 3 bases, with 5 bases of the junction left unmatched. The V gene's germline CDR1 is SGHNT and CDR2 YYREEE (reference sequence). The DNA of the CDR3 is TGTGCCAGCAGACGGGACAGGGTGGACACTGAAGCTTTCTTT. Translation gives CASRRDRVDTEAFF.

The CDR3 is CASSLVEGANTGELFF. The CDR3 DNA follows: TGTGCCAGCAGCTTAGTGGAGGGGGCGAACACCGGGGAGCTGTTTTTT. The chain recombines TRBV11-1 with TRBJ2-2, with D possibly being TRBD1 or TRBD2 (6 bases each). The germline V gene has CDR1 SGHAT and CDR2 FQDESV (reference sequence). The CDR3 is 16 residues long. The V gene lost 1 base and the J gene lost 0 bases, with 9 bases spanning the gap.

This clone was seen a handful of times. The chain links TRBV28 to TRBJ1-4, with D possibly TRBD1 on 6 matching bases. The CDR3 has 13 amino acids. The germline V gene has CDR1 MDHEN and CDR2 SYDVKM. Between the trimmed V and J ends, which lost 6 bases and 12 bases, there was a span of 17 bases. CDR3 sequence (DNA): TGTGCCAGCAGGACAGGTGGGGGGGAGGAACTGTTTTTT. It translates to CASRTGGGEELFF.

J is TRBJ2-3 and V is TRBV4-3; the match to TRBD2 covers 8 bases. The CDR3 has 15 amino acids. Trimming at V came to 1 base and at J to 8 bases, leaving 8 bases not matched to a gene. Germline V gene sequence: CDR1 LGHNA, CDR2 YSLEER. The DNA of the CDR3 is TGCGCCAGCAGCCAAGTCCCGGGAGGGGGAGCTACGCAGTATTTT. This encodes CASSQVPGGGATQYF.